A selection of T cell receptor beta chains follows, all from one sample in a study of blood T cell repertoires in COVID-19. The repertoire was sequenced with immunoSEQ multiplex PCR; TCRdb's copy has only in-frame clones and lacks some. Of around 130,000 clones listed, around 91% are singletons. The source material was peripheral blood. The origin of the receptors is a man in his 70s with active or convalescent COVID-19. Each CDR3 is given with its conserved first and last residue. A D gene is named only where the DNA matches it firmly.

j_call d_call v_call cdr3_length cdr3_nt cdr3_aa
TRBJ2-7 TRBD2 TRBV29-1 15 TGCAGCGCGTGGGAGGGTGGCGGGGGCTCCTACGAGCAGTACTTC CSAWEGGGGSYEQYF
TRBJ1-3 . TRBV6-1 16 TGTGCCAGCAGTGAAAGGCCCGGGGGAACTGGAAACACCATATATTTT CASSERPGGTGNTIYF
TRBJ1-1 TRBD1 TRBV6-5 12 TGTGCCAGCAGGGACAGGGGGTTTGAAGCTTTCTTT CASRDRGFEAFF
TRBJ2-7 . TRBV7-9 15 TGTGCCAGCAGCTTAGCGCATGGGGGCACCTACGAGCAGTACTTC CASSLAHGGTYEQYF
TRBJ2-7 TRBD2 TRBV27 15 TGTGCCAGCACCACACTAGCGGACCCGATCGGGGAGCAGTACTTC CASTTLADPIGEQYF
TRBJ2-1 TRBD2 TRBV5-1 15 TGCGCCAGCAGCCCCGGGGCTCTAGCGGGAGGAAACCAGTTCTTC CASSPGALAGGNQFF
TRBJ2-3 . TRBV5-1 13 TGCGCCAGCACTAAGCGAAGCACAGATACGCAGTATTTT CASTKRSTDTQYF
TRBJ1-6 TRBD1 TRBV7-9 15 TGTGCCAGCAGCTCACGGACAGGGGAGAATTCACCCCTCCACTTT CASSSRTGENSPLHF
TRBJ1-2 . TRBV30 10 TGTGCCTGGGCAGGGAATGGCTACACCTTC CAWAGNGYTF
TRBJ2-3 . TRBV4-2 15 TGTGCCAGCAGCCAAGGCGGGTTAGACACAGATACGCAGTATTTT CASSQGGLDTDTQYF
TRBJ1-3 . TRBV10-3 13 TGTGCCATCAGTGAGTCACAGGGAAACACCATATATTTT CAISESQGNTIYF
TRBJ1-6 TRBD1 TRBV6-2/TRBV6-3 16 TGTGCCAGCAGTTACTTGGGACAGAACTATAATTCACCCCTCCACTTT CASSYLGQNYNSPLHF
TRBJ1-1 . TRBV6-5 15 TGTGCCAGCAGTTACCTCCGGTCGGGAGACGCTGAAGCTTTCTTT CASSYLRSGDAEAFF
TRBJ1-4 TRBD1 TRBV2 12 TGTGCCGGACAGGGCGATAATGAAAAACTGTTTTTT CAGQGDNEKLFF
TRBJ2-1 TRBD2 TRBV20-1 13 TGCAGTGCTAGTAGCGGGAGGGCCAATGAGCAGTTCTTC CSASSGRANEQFF
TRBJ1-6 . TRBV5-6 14 TGTGCCAGCAGCTTGGGACAGGACGGTTCACCCCTCCACTTT CASSLGQDGSPLHF
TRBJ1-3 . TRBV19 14 TGTGCCAGTTCGGCGGGGACCTCTGGAAACACCATATATTTT CASSAGTSGNTIYF
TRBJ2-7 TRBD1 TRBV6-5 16 TGTGCCAGCAGTTACTCAGGGCGCAGGGGGTCCTACGAGCAGTACTTC CASSYSGRRGSYEQYF
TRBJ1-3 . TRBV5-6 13 TGTGCCAGCAGCTTGGGCAGTGGAAACACCATATATTTT CASSLGSGNTIYF
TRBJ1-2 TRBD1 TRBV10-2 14 TGCGCCAGCAGCCTCCGGGACAGGGGTGGTGGCTACACCTTC CASSLRDRGGGYTF